This T cell receptor beta chain was profiled in a study of blood T cell repertoires in COVID-19. Across the study: Sources were T cells, B-cell-depleted T cells, or PBMCs; the material itself was cDNA or gDNA.

CDR3 length: 14 residues. CDR1 is SGHRS and CDR2 is YFSETQ in the germline V gene. J was trimmed by 5 bases and V by 5 bases; bases with no gene match: 5. Here immunoSEQ multiplex PCR was the method, and the copy in TCRdb shows in-frame clones only, minus some. In the table there are 200,000 to 250,000 clones, around 80% of which are singletons. This chain uses TRBV5-1 with TRBJ1-1; 11 positions agree with TRBD1. The sequence derives from a human donor in a cohort sampled during active COVID-19. Sequencing was carried out using peripheral blood. Written as DNA, the CDR3 is TGCGCCAGCAGTCGGACAGGGGGCACGACTGAAGCTTTCTTT. It codes for CASSRTGGTTEAFF.